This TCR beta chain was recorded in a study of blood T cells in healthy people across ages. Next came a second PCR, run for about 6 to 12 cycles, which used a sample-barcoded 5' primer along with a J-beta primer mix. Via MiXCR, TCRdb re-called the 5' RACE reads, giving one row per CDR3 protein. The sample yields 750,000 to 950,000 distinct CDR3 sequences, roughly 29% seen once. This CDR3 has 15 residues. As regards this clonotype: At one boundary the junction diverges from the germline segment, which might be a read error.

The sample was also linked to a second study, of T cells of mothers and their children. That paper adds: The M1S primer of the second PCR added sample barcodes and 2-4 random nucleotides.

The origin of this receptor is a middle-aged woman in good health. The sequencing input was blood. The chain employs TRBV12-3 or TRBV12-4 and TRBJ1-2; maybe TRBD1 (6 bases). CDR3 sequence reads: CAGSSRGKTNYGYTF. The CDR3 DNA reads TGTGCCGGCAGTTCCAGGGGCAAGACTAACTATGGCTACACCTTC.